This is a list of T cell receptor beta chains from one sample in a study of PD-1 blockade in classical Hodgkin lymphoma. The method was immunoSEQ multiplex PCR; TCRdb's version includes in-frame clones alone and lacks a portion of them. The sample has over 25,000 clones, approximately 74% seen once. Sample: peripheral blood mononuclear cells (PBMCs), taken before the second cycle of nivolumab. The receptors derive from a human donor with classical Hodgkin lymphoma. Both conserved end residues are part of each CDR3. Each record gives: J gene, V gene, D gene, clone size, CDR3 DNA, CDR3 protein. A D gene is named only where the DNA matches it firmly. Rows may omit the clone size; those that give it use once, few, many or a size class.

TRBJ2-3,TRBV6-1,.,.,TGTGCCAGCAGTGAATACCCCCGAGATACGCAGTATTTT,CASSEYPRDTQYF
TRBJ1-5,TRBV28,TRBD1,.,TGTGCCAGCAGACGAATCCGGGACAGGGTTCAGCCCCAGCATTTT,CASRRIRDRVQPQHF
TRBJ2-7,TRBV19,TRBD1,.,TGTGCCAGCTCTACAGGGGGCGACTCCTACTACGAGCAGTACTTC,CASSTGGDSYYEQYF
TRBJ1-1,TRBV5-1,TRBD1,few,TGCGCCAGCAGCTTGGAAACAGGGGGTTTGGGCACTGAAGCTTTCTTT,CASSLETGGLGTEAFF
TRBJ1-1,TRBV27,TRBD1,.,TGTGCCAGCAGTCCTGGGACAGGCCCTGAAGCTTTCTTT,CASSPGTGPEAFF
TRBJ2-5,TRBV12-2,.,.,TGTGCAAGCCCGGGACTAGCTAACCCCGCGACACAAGAGACCCAGTACTTC,CASPGLANPATQETQYF
TRBJ1-2,TRBV6-1,.,.,TGTGCCAGCAGTCACAAGTACTATGGCTACACCTTC,CASSHKYYGYTF
TRBJ1-5,TRBV30,.,.,TGTGCCTGGAACAGGGCTTCTCAGCCCCAGCATTTT,CAWNRASQPQHF
TRBJ1-2,TRBV5-6,TRBD1,few,TGTGCCAGCAGCATCCTGACAGGGAACTATGGCTACACCTTC,CASSILTGNYGYTF
TRBJ2-3,TRBV5-6,TRBD1,.,TGTGCCAGCAGCTTCGGGACAGGGGGTAGGGATACGCAGTATTTT,CASSFGTGGRDTQYF
TRBJ2-1,TRBV7-9,.,.,TGTGCCAGCAGCTTTCCAGGGATCTACAATGAGCAGTTCTTC,CASSFPGIYNEQFF
TRBJ2-5,TRBV14,.,.,TGTGCCAGCAGCAAAAATCAAGTCCCCCAGGAGACCCAGTACTTC,CASSKNQVPQETQYF
TRBJ1-1,TRBV5-6,.,.,TGTGCCAGCAGCTTGGCCCCAGGGGACACTGAAGCTTTCTTT,CASSLAPGDTEAFF
TRBJ1-2,TRBV7-2,.,.,TGTGCCAGCAGCTTAGCCACAGCCGCCCTCGGGATGGCCGTCTATGGCTACACCTTC,CASSLATAALGMAVYGYTF
TRBJ1-1,TRBV5-1,.,.,TGCGCCAGCAGCTCGAACGGGAACCCAGGGGTGTCTTTCTTT,CASSSNGNPGVSFF
TRBJ2-3,TRBV4-2,.,.,TGTGCCAGCAGCCCCCTTAGTATGGATACGCAGTATTTT,CASSPLSMDTQYF
TRBJ2-7,TRBV19,TRBD1,.,TGTGCCAGTAGTCGACAGGGAATCGGGTTCGAGCAGTACTTC,CASSRQGIGFEQYF
TRBJ1-3,TRBV4-3,.,.,TGCGCCAGCAGCCCAGAAACGTTAGGAAACACCATATATTTT,CASSPETLGNTIYF
TRBJ1-6,TRBV4-3,.,.,TGCGCCAGCAGCCAAGAAGATAGAAGCTCCTATAATTCACCCCTCCACTTT,CASSQEDRSSYNSPLHF
TRBJ2-5,TRBV5-4,.,.,TGTGCCAGCAGCTTGTCATTTAACTCTCAAGAGACCCAGTACTTC,CASSLSFNSQETQYF
TRBJ2-7,TRBV5-4,.,.,TGTGCCAGCAGCTTGGCGGGGACCTCCTACGAGCAGTACTTC,CASSLAGTSYEQYF
TRBJ1-1,TRBV19,.,.,TGTGCCAGTAGTATCTCAGGGAACACTGAAGCTTTCTTT,CASSISGNTEAFF